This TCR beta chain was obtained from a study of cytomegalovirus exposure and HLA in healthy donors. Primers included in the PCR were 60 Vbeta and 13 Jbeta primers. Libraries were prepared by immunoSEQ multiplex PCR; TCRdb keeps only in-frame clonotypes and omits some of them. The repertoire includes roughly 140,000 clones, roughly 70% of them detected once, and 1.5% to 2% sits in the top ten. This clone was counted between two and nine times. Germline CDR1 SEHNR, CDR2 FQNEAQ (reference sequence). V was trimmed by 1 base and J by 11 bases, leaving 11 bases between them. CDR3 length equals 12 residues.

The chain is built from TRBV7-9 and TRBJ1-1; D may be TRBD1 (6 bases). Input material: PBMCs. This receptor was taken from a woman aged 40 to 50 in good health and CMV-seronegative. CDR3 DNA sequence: TGTGCCAGCAGCTTAGGGGACATCGGGGCTTTCTTT. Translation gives CASSLGDIGAFF.